Listed below are T cell receptor beta chains from one sample, sequenced in a study of blood T cell repertoires in COVID-19. Using immunoSEQ multiplex PCR, the repertoire was profiled, and TCRdb retains in-frame clones only, with some absent. In the table there are roughly 230,000 clones, roughly 86% of which are singletons. Material for sequencing was PBMCs or T cells enriched from blood (not recorded which). These receptors originate from a woman younger than 45 with acute COVID-19. Each CDR3 is given with its conserved first and last residue. A D gene is named only where the DNA matches it firmly. A clone size is listed for some rows: how often the clone was seen (once, few, many), or a class if it is expanded.

abundance,j_gene,v_gene,d_gene,CDR3nt,CDR3aa
.,TRBJ1-2,TRBV9,TRBD1,TGTGCCAGCAGCGTAGGAAGGGACAGCATACATAGGAACTATGGCTACACCTTC,CASSVGRDSIHRNYGYTF
.,TRBJ1-3,TRBV7-8,.,TGTGCCAGCAGCTTAAGGAGGGGAACATCTGGAAACACCATATATTTT,CASSLRRGTSGNTIYF
.,TRBJ2-3,TRBV6-5,.,TGTGCCAGCCTTAAGACGGAGGATACGCAGTATTTT,CASLKTEDTQYF
.,TRBJ1-5,TRBV11-2,.,TGTGCCAGCAGCCCCGAGGGCCAGCCCCAGCATTTT,CASSPEGQPQHF
.,TRBJ2-5,TRBV10-3,.,TGTGCCATCAGTGTAGACAGCGAGGAGACCCAGTACTTC,CAISVDSEETQYF
few,TRBJ2-1,TRBV11-2,TRBD2,TGTGCCAGCAGCCCTGGACTAGCGGGGGCTTCGGTGGATGAGCAGTTCTTC,CASSPGLAGASVDEQFF
.,TRBJ2-2,TRBV4-1,.,TGCGCCAGCAGCCATATTAGCCCCGGGGAGCTGTTTTTT,CASSHISPGELFF
.,TRBJ1-1,TRBV4-1,.,TGCGCCAGCAGCCAAGATGAAGGGGGCACTGAAGCTTTCTTT,CASSQDEGGTEAFF
.,TRBJ2-7,TRBV2,TRBD1,TGTGCCACCACGACAGGGGCATACTACGAGCAGTACTTC,CATTTGAYYEQYF
.,TRBJ1-2,TRBV12-3/TRBV12-4,.,TGTGCCAGCAGTTCCTACAGTAACTATGGCTACACCTTC,CASSSYSNYGYTF
.,TRBJ2-5,TRBV6-5,TRBD2,TGTGCCAGCAGTTACTCCACTAGCGGGGCCCAAGAGACCCAGTACTTC,CASSYSTSGAQETQYF
.,TRBJ2-1,TRBV3-1/TRBV3-2,TRBD2,TGTGCCAGCAGCCCAGCGGGCGGGACTAGCGTTAATGAGCAGTTCTTC,CASSPAGGTSVNEQFF
.,TRBJ1-4,TRBV28,TRBD1,TGTGCCAGCAGTCGGACAGGGAGATCAACTAATGAAAAACTGTTTTTT,CASSRTGRSTNEKLFF
.,TRBJ2-1,TRBV5-6,.,TGTGCCAGCAGCTTGAGCCTCCGGGTGAGCTCCTACAATGAGCAGTTCTTC,CASSLSLRVSSYNEQFF
.,TRBJ1-1,TRBV10-1,.,TGCGCCAGCAGTGACGGTGGGGAGGCTTTCTTT,CASSDGGEAFF
.,TRBJ2-2,TRBV5-1,.,TGCGCCAGCAGCTTGGCCAGAGGAGCCGGGGAGCTGTTTTTT,CASSLARGAGELFF
once,TRBJ2-2,TRBV4-3,.,TGCGCCAGCAGCGGTATTAGGTCACAGCTATGGTCCGGGGAGCTGTTTTTT,CASSGIRSQLWSGELFF
.,TRBJ2-7,TRBV5-1,.,TGCGCCAGCAGCTTGGGCACAGAAGCCTACGAGCAGTACTTC,CASSLGTEAYEQYF
.,TRBJ1-2,TRBV29-1,.,TGCAGCGTTGATGTCGGAGCTAACTATGGCTACACCTTC,CSVDVGANYGYTF
.,TRBJ2-5,TRBV10-3,.,TGTGCCATCAGTGATTCGCCCTGGGTCGGGTCAGAAGAGACCCAGTACTTC,CAISDSPWVGSEETQYF
.,TRBJ1-1,TRBV7-9,.,TGTGCCAGCAGTAAAACAGAGAACACTGAAGCTTTCTTT,CASSKTENTEAFF
.,TRBJ1-6,TRBV7-2,TRBD1,TGTGCCAGCAGCTTAAACGGACAGGGGTTGCCCCTCCACTTT,CASSLNGQGLPLHF
.,TRBJ1-1,TRBV5-1,.,TGCGCCAGCAGCTTTGACAGGACGAACACTGAAGCTTTCTTT,CASSFDRTNTEAFF
.,TRBJ1-2,TRBV7-2,.,TGTGCCAGCAGCTTAGATCAGCCGCAGGCCTATGGCTACACCTTC,CASSLDQPQAYGYTF
.,TRBJ1-5,TRBV11-2,TRBD1,TGTGCCAGCAGCACCGAGGGGACAGGGGGGGGTCAGCCCCAGCATTTT,CASSTEGTGGGQPQHF
once,TRBJ1-4,TRBV12-3/TRBV12-4,.,TGTGCCAGCAGCCAGGGCTATGGGCTGTTTTTT,CASSQGYGLFF
.,TRBJ1-5,TRBV30,.,TGTGCCTGGAGGGGGGCCCCCAATCAGCCCCAGCATTTT,CAWRGAPNQPQHF
.,TRBJ2-1,TRBV5-4,TRBD1,TGTGCCAGCAGCTCGGGACAGGGGAGCTACAATGAGCAGTTCTTC,CASSSGQGSYNEQFF
.,TRBJ1-3,TRBV18,.,TGTGCGACCAGCGGGAGAGAGGCTGGAAACACCATATATTTT,CATSGREAGNTIYF
.,TRBJ2-5,TRBV2,.,TGTGCCAGCCGGACTGCCGGGGGTTTCCAAGAGACCCAGTACTTC,CASRTAGGFQETQYF
.,TRBJ2-7,TRBV10-3,TRBD1,TGTGCCATCAGTGACCAGGGGGCTTCCTACGAGCAGTACTTC,CAISDQGASYEQYF
.,TRBJ1-1,TRBV4-3,.,TGCGCCAGCAGCCAAGGGGGGCCACTGTATAGGGACACTGAAGCTTTCTTT,CASSQGGPLYRDTEAFF
.,TRBJ1-6,TRBV6-1,TRBD1,TGTGCCAGCAGTGAGGTGAAAGGGGGCAGGTCACCCCTCCACTTT,CASSEVKGGRSPLHF
.,TRBJ2-5,TRBV11-2,.,TGTGCCAGCAGCTTTCTGACTGGGGGGGCTGGTCCAGAGACCCAGTACTTC,CASSFLTGGAGPETQYF
.,TRBJ2-5,TRBV5-1,.,TGCGCCAGCAGCTTGGATTCCTTGGGGCTTCAAGAGACCCAGTACTTC,CASSLDSLGLQETQYF
.,TRBJ1-1,TRBV19,TRBD1,TGTGCCAGTAGTATACAGGGGGTTGGGAACACTGAAGCTTTCTTT,CASSIQGVGNTEAFF
.,TRBJ2-5,TRBV2,TRBD2,TGTGCCAGCAGTGGCGGAACTAGCGGGGGGGCCGGGGAGACCCAGTACTTC,CASSGGTSGGAGETQYF
.,TRBJ2-2,TRBV3-1/TRBV3-2,TRBD1,TGTGCCAGCAGCCAAGATCGGGGACAGGGACACACCGGGGAGCTGTTTTTT,CASSQDRGQGHTGELFF
.,TRBJ2-3,TRBV9,TRBD2,TGTGCCAGCAGCAGAGGTGGGGGGGAAGCAGATACGCAGTATTTT,CASSRGGGEADTQYF
.,TRBJ2-1,TRBV10-3,TRBD1,TGTGCCATCAGCCCCGGGACAGGGGGCAGAAATGAGCAGTTCTTC,CAISPGTGGRNEQFF
.,TRBJ1-6,TRBV7-9,.,TGTGCCAGCAGCTTATTATCCTGTAGCTCCTATAATTCACCCCTCCACTTT,CASSLLSCSSYNSPLHF
.,TRBJ1-5,TRBV6-5,.,TGTGCCTGCGGGATGAGCAATCAGCCCCAGCATTTT,CACGMSNQPQHF
.,TRBJ2-1,TRBV7-2,TRBD1,TGTGCCAGCAGCTTAGCGGTAGGGGGACAGGGGGCTTACAATGAGCAGTTCTTC,CASSLAVGGQGAYNEQFF
.,TRBJ1-3,TRBV18,.,TGTGCCAGCTCACCCACTTCTGGAAACACCATATATTTT,CASSPTSGNTIYF
few,TRBJ1-2,TRBV24-1,.,TGTGCCACCAGTGATCAGTCTACCGGGGGCTATGGCTACACCTTC,CATSDQSTGGYGYTF
.,TRBJ2-3,TRBV25-1,.,TGTGCCAGCAGTGAGGTCTACCCTACGCAGTATTTT,CASSEVYPTQYF
.,TRBJ1-1,TRBV5-1,.,TGCGCCAGCAGCCCTGGACAATCGAACACTGAAGCTTTCTTT,CASSPGQSNTEAFF
.,TRBJ1-2,TRBV29-1,.,TGCAGCGTTGGCAGGGACTATGGCTACACCTTC,CSVGRDYGYTF